This TCR beta chain stems from a study of CD8 T cells in Susac syndrome. From germline, CDR1 is LGHNA and CDR2 YNFKEQ. The V gene lost 2 bases and the J gene lost 4 bases, with 14 bases spanning the gap. The CDR3 is made up of 15 amino acids. Sequencing of TCR beta drew on CD8+ and CD4+ T cells from blood. Negative isolation was used for CD8+ and CD4+ T cells, and FACS enrichment was applied to TEMRA cells. When the RNA was reverse transcribed, random hexamers were used with an input of roughly 0.45 to 1 ug. immunoSEQ multiplex PCR amplified TCR beta CDR3 across 54 Vbeta, 13 Jbeta. From the immunoSEQ multiplex PCR reads, TCRdb called clonotypes with MiXCR, one entry per CDR3 protein. The table records approximately 120,000 distinct CDR3 sequences, 80% to 95% of them present only once.

This receptor was obtained from a human donor in good health. The sequencing input was CD8+ T cells from PBMCs. The chain is built from TRBV4-2 and TRBJ2-5, with D unresolved. The CDR3 DNA follows: TGTGCCAGCAGCCAACAAGTTGGCGGCGGAGAGACCCAGTACTTC. This gives the protein CASSQQVGGGETQYF.